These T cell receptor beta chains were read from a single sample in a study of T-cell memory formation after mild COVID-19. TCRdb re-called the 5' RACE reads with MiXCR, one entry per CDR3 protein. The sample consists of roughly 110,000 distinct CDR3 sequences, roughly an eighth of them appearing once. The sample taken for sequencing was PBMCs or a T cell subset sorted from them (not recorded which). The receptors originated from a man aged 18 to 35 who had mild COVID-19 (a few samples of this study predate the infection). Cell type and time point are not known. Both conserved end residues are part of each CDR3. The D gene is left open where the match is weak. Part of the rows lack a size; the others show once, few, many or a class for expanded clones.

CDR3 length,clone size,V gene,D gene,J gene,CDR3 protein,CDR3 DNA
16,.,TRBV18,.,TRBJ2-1,CASSPSGTKGWDEQFF,TGTGCCAGCTCACCGTCGGGGACCAAGGGATGGGATGAGCAGTTCTTC
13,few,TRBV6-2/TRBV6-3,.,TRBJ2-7,CASSYGPTYEQYF,TGTGCCAGCAGTTACGGTCCCACCTACGAGCAGTACTTC
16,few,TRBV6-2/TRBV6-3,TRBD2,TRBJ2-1,CASSGLAGDSYNEQFF,TGTGCCAGCAGTGGACTAGCGGGGGACTCCTACAATGAGCAGTTCTTC
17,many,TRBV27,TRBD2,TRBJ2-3,CASSPVGGGGPTDTQYF,TGTGCCAGCAGTCCCGTCGGGGGGGGCGGGCCCACAGATACGCAGTATTTT
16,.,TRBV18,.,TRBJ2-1,CASSPEGGGRDNEQFF,TGTGCCAGCTCACCCGAAGGGGGGGGCAGGGACAATGAGCAGTTCTTC
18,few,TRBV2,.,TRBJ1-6,CASSEAAPQSSYNSPLHF,TGTGCCAGCAGTGAAGCAGCCCCACAGAGCTCCTATAATTCACCCCTCCACTTT
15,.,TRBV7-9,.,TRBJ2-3,CASSPDTGPTDTQYF,TGTGCCAGCAGCCCGGACACAGGACCCACAGATACGCAGTATTTT
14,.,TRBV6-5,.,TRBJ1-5,CASSHQGVGQPQHF,TGTGCCAGCAGCCACCAGGGTGTTGGTCAGCCCCAGCATTTT
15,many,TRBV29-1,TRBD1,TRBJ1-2,CSVDKHKDRLDGYTF,TGCAGCGTCGACAAACATAAGGACAGGTTAGATGGCTACACCTTC
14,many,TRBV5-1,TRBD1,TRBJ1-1,CASSFRTGGTEAFF,TGCGCCAGCAGCTTCAGGACAGGAGGCACTGAAGCTTTCTTT
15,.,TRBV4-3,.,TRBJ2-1,CASSQARSHYNEQFF,TGCGCCAGCAGCCAAGCAAGGTCCCATTACAATGAGCAGTTCTTC
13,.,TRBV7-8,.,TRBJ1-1,CASSLAGYTEAFF,TGTGCCAGCAGCTTAGCGGGGTACACTGAAGCTTTCTTT
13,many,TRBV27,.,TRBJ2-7,CASSHGPSYEQYF,TGTGCCAGCAGCCATGGGCCGTCCTACGAGCAGTACTTC
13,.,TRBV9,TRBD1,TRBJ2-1,CASSADRGSEQFF,TGTGCCAGCAGCGCAGACAGGGGAAGTGAGCAGTTCTTC
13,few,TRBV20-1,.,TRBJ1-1,CSAEGGLGTEAFF,TGCAGTGCGGAAGGGGGACTTGGCACTGAAGCTTTCTTT
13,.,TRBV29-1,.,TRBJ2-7,CSVETRDTYEQYF,TGCAGCGTTGAGACCCGGGACACCTACGAGCAGTACTTC
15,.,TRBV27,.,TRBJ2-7,CASSLGGGGRYEQYF,TGTGCCAGCAGTTTGGGAGGGGGGGGGCGGTACGAGCAGTACTTC